These 24 T cell receptor beta chains share one sample of origin, sequenced in a study of T cell repertoires in cytomegalovirus infection. TCRdb re-called the reads with MiXCR, one entry per CDR3 protein. The table includes some 130,000 distinct CDR3 sequences, less than 9.5% detected once. The source material was PBMCs. The receptors here all came from a human donor in good health (CMV status not recorded). Some clones in this sample may be carry-over from other donors' samples.

In its sample, this clonotype was seen many times. The V and J genes are TRBV6-5 and TRBJ1-1, with a tentative D call TRBD1 (5 bases). The V end lost 8 bases, the J end lost 8 bases, and 9 bases lay between the germline ends. The CDR3 is made up of 10 amino acids. CDR1 MNHEY and CDR2 SVGAGI come from the germline V gene. The CDR3 here is CASGTREAFF. CDR3 bases: TGTGCCAGCGGGACCCGCGAAGCTTTCTTT.

This clonotype was counted only a few times. The chain couples TRBV5-1 to TRBJ2-1; perhaps TRBD1 as D (6 bases). With 4 bases removed from V and 0 bases from J, the gap between germline ends came to 17 bases. The CDR3 totals 17 residues. In germline, CDR1 is SGHRS, CDR2 YFSETQ. The CDR3, as DNA: TGCGCCAGCAGCCCGACCCTGACAGGTAGCTCCTACAATGAGCAGTTCTTC. Its protein product is CASSPTLTGSSYNEQFF.

This chain connects TRBV28 to TRBJ1-1; D unresolved. The CDR3 totals 15 residues. CDR1 and CDR2 from the germline V gene are MDHEN and SYDVKM. V lost 1 base to trimming and J lost 5 bases, with 14 bases between them. The CDR3 DNA is TGTGCCAGCAGTTTATCGGGTACAGAGGAGACTGAAGCTTTCTTT. This sequence encodes CASSLSGTEETEAFF.

This clonotype was detected ten times or more. This sequence joins TRBV18 and TRBJ2-7, with TRBD1 matching over 7 bases. V was clipped by 6 bases and J by 5 bases; unmatched bases: 7. The CDR3 totals 13 residues. Germline V lookup: CDR1 KGHSH, CDR2 LQKENI. CDR3 amino acids: CASSYDRDDEQYF. Here the CDR3 DNA reads TGTGCCAGCTCCTACGACAGGGATGACGAGCAGTACTTC.

This clonotype occurred many times. The V gene is TRBV24-1, the J gene TRBJ2-1, with 10 nucleotides matching TRBD2. The CDR3 loop spans 16 amino acids. V lost 3 bases to trimming and J lost 0 bases; unmatched junction nucleotides: 1. Germline assignment: CDR1 KGHDR and CDR2 SFDVKD. The chain's CDR3 is CATSDPSGSSYNEQFF. The CDR3, as DNA: TGTGCCACCAGTGATCCTAGCGGGAGCTCCTACAATGAGCAGTTCTTC.

This clonotype was detected ten times or more. The chain carries TRBV19 and TRBJ2-2, with D hard to call. CDR1 and CDR2 (germline): LNHDA, SQIVND (reference sequence). The CDR3 is 15 amino acids. V lost 10 bases and J 0 bases, leaving 15 bases between the germline ends. CDR3 sequence (DNA): TGTGCCACCCAGGCCGGGCCTGCGAACACCGGGGAGCTGTTTTTT. Its protein product is CATQAGPANTGELFF.

This clonotype was counted ten times or more. The rearrangement uses TRBV7-2 and TRBJ2-7, with 9 bases that match TRBD2. V lost 7 bases to trimming and J lost 5 bases; unmatched junction nucleotides: 6. The CDR3 sequence is 13 residues long. The germline V gene encodes CDR1 SGHTA and CDR2 FQGNSA. In DNA form, the CDR3 reads TGTGCCAGCAAGACAGCGGGGGGACACGAGCAGTACTTC. Translation gives CASKTAGGHEQYF.

This clonotype was seen at least ten times. The V gene is TRBV12-3 or TRBV12-4, the J gene TRBJ1-3; no clear D gene. The CDR3 runs 14 residues. The V end was cut by 6 bases, the J end by 2 bases, with 11 bases between. In nucleotides, the CDR3 is TGTGCCAGCAGCGTTGGAGGAGCTGGAAACACCATATATTTT. Protein product: CASSVGGAGNTIYF.

The chain has TRBV5-1 and TRBJ2-1, with D possibly matching TRBD2 (5 bases). Per germline, CDR1 SGHRS and CDR2 YFSETQ. V was cut by 4 bases and J by 5 bases, with 13 bases left in between. The CDR3 extends over 14 amino acids. The CDR3 spells CASSPRERNNEQFF. The CDR3, as DNA: TGCGCCAGCAGCCCAAGGGAGCGGAACAATGAGCAGTTCTTC. Complete variable domain (other parts from reference TRBV5-1 and TRBJ2-1): KAGVTQTPRYLIKTRGQQVTLSCSPISGHRSVSWYQQTPGQGLQFLFEYFSETQRNKGNFPGRFSGRQFSNSRSEMNVSTLELGDSALYLCASSPRERNNEQFFGPGTRLTVL.

This clonotype was observed at least ten times. J is TRBJ2-7 and V is TRBV7-2, with D possibly being TRBD1 (5 bases). Trimming cost V 2 bases and J 2 bases, with 10 bases left between them. The CDR3 totals 14 residues. The germline gives CDR1 SGHTA, CDR2 FQGNSA. CDR3 residues: CASSLSAGTYEQYV. CDR3 nucleotide sequence: TGTGCCAGCAGCTTATCCGCAGGGACCTACGAGCAGTACGTC.

This sequence joins TRBV2 and TRBJ2-5; TRBD1 agrees at 7 bases. Germline values: CDR1 SNHLY, CDR2 FYNNEI. Trimming removed 6 bases from V and 3 bases from J; junction bases left unmatched: 4. This CDR3 spans 13 amino acids. The CDR3 nucleotides are TGTGCCAGCAGAGGGGGCCGGAAAGAGACCCAGTACTTC. As protein: CASRGGRKETQYF.

At least ten counts were recorded for this clonotype. The chain joins TRBV10-3 to TRBJ1-2; 9 bases are a match to TRBD1. V lost 4 bases to trimming and J lost 4 bases; unmatched junction nucleotides: 7. The CDR3 totals 15 residues. Germline V gene lookup returns CDR1 ENHRY and CDR2 SYGVKD. The chain's CDR3 is CAISGDRDSPYGYTF. The CDR3 DNA sequence: TGTGCCATCAGTGGGGACAGGGACAGCCCCTATGGCTACACCTTC.

This clonotype was counted only a few times. The rearrangement links TRBV2 to TRBJ2-2; 8 positions match TRBD1. Trimming took 6 bases from V and 2 from J; bases not matched to a gene: 5. Germline loops: CDR1 SNHLY, CDR2 FYNNEI. The CDR3 consists of 15 residues. The CDR3 DNA reads TGTGCCAGCAGAGGGACAGGAGTTAACACCGGGGAGCTGTTTTTT. Its protein is CASRGTGVNTGELFF.

This clonotype was seen repeatedly, ten times or more. This sequence joins TRBV5-5 and TRBJ2-7, with 7 nucleotides matching TRBD1. The germline V gene encodes CDR1 SGHKS and CDR2 YYEKEE (reference sequence). This CDR3 contains 13 residues. V was pared by 4 bases and J by 5 bases, with 6 bases of the junction left unmatched. This CDR3 reads CASSQGQWDEQYF. The CDR3 DNA sequence: TGTGCCAGCAGCCAGGGACAGTGGGACGAGCAGTACTTC.

On this clonotype: A much larger clone lies one base from this, so it may be a read error. The chain recombines TRBV7-2 with TRBJ1-5, with a tentative D call TRBD1 (5 bases). The V end lost 5 bases, the J end lost 3 bases, and 11 bases lay between the germline ends. CDR1 and CDR2 (germline): SGHTA, FQGNSA. This CDR3 spans 14 amino acids. The CDR3 reads CASSAPGTNQPQHF. Written as DNA, the CDR3 is TGTGCCAGCAGCGCCCCGGGGACCAATCAGCCCCAGCATTTT.

The sample holds many counts of this clonotype. The J gene is TRBJ2-3, the V gene TRBV7-8, with D possibly matching TRBD2 (6 bases). Trimming pared 4 bases from V and 4 bases from J, leaving 12 bases between. CDR3 size: 14 residues. Germline V gene lookup returns CDR1 SGHVS and CDR2 FQNEAQ. CDR3 loop: CASSSRTTPDTQYF. The CDR3 DNA sequence: TGTGCCAGCAGCTCCAGGACTACCCCAGATACGCAGTATTTT.

This clonotype was seen more than once but under ten times. The chain combines TRBV9 with TRBJ2-3, with 9 bases identical to TRBD2. Germline CDR1 is SGDLS and CDR2 is YYNGEE. J was trimmed by 4 bases and V by 3 bases; bases with no gene match: 9. This CDR3 comprises 16 residues. The CDR3 region has the DNA TGTGCCAGCAGCGCGGAGTGGACTAGCGTCCCAGATACGCAGTATTTT. Translating gives CASSAEWTSVPDTQYF. The full variable domain, with the rest looked up from reference TRBV9 and TRBJ2-3, is DSGVTQTPKHLITATGQRVTLRCSPRSGDLSVYWYQQSLDQGLQFLIQYYNGEERAKGNILERFSAQQFPDLHSELNLSSLELGDSALYFCASSAEWTSVPDTQYFGPGTRLTVL.

In this sample, this clonotype turned up many times. The V gene is TRBV7-3, the J gene TRBJ2-1, with D unclear. Between the trimmed V and J ends, which lost 4 bases and 5 bases, there was a span of 9 bases. Germline CDR1 reads SGHTA; CDR2 reads FQGTGA. There are 13 residues in the CDR3. This chain's CDR3 is CASSSGRNNEQFF. DNA of the CDR3: TGTGCCAGCAGCTCCGGACGTAACAATGAGCAGTTCTTC. The whole variable domain, filled in from reference TRBV7-3 and TRBJ2-1, reads GAGVSQTPSNKVTEKGKYVELRCDPISGHTALYWYRQSLGQGPEFLIYFQGTGAADDSGLPNDRFFAVRPEGSVSTLKIQRTERGDSAVYLCASSSGRNNEQFFGPGTRLTVL.

This clonotype was counted many times. The chain combines TRBV28 with TRBJ1-3; the D gene is possibly TRBD1 (5 bases). Germline-derived CDR1 and CDR2 are MDHEN and SYDVKM. Trimming removed 10 bases at V and 2 bases at J, with 9 bases between. The CDR3 is made up of 12 amino acids. CDR3 DNA: TGTGCCACTGGGGCTCCTGGAAACACCATATATTTT. Translating it yields CATGAPGNTIYF.

This clonotype was seen a few times. The chain joins TRBV29-1 to TRBJ2-3; no definite D call. The CDR3 length is 14 residues. V was cut by 3 bases and J by 1 base, with 11 bases left in between. Germline lookup yields CDR1 SQVTM and CDR2 ANQGSEA. This chain's CDR3 is CSVEYGSRTDTQYF. The DNA of the CDR3 is TGCAGCGTTGAGTACGGCAGCCGCACAGATACGCAGTATTTT.

This clonotype was seen at least ten times. The chain is built from TRBV7-2 and TRBJ2-5, with 8 bases matching TRBD2. The V gene end was trimmed by 1 base and the J gene end by 3 bases; junction bases not matched to a gene: 7. Germline V gives CDR1 SGHTA, CDR2 FQGNSA. The CDR3 loop spans 16 amino acids. The CDR3 DNA reads as TGTGCCAGCAGCTTAGGGCGGGAGGCTTGGGAAGAGACCCAGTACTTC. Amino acid sequence: CASSLGREAWEETQYF.

This clonotype has just a few counts. The rearrangement links TRBV20-1 to TRBJ1-1; TRBD1 might be the D (6 bases). The CDR3 extends over 14 amino acids. V lost 0 bases and J lost 5, with 13 bases in between. Per the germline V gene, CDR1 is DFQATT and CDR2 is SNEGSKA (reference sequence). CDR3 residues: CSARDVGARTEAFF. CDR3 in DNA: TGCAGTGCTAGAGATGTGGGGGCCCGGACTGAAGCTTTCTTT.

This clonotype was observed a handful of times. DNA of the CDR3: TGTGCCAGCAGCCCGACGGCAGGAACGAACACCGGGGAGCTGTTTTTT. This sequence encodes CASSPTAGTNTGELFF. The chain recombines TRBV28 with TRBJ2-2; D ambiguous. The CDR3 length is 16 residues. Between the trimmed V and J ends, which lost 6 bases and 0 bases, there was a span of 14 bases. Germline V gives CDR1 MDHEN, CDR2 SYDVKM.

This clonotype was seen ten or more times. The rearrangement links TRBV7-9 to TRBJ2-1; 9 positions agree with TRBD1. Germline-derived CDR1 and CDR2 are SEHNR and FQNEAQ (reference sequence). J gave up 5 bases and V 4 bases, and 15 bases lay outside the gene matches. The CDR3 is 18 amino acids. Here the CDR3 DNA reads TGTGCCAGCAGCTCGACCGTCACCGGGACAGGGAAAAACAATGAGCAGTTCTTC. It is translated as CASSSTVTGTGKNNEQFF.